These 6 T cell receptor beta chains were all obtained from the same sample, sequenced in a study of shared clonotypes between healthy human individuals. Assay used: immunoSEQ multiplex PCR; TCRdb lists only in-frame clones, some missing. The sample yields about 2.3 million clones, 90% to 95% seen once. Sequenced input: naive CD4+ T cells from PBMCs. Sample subset: CD45RA+ positively selected. The receptors originated from a young man in good health. Some clones in this sample may be carry-over from other donors' samples.

The chain links TRBV29-1 to TRBJ2-3, with 8 bases fitting TRBD2. CDR3 length equals 14 residues. With 2 bases clipped from V and 2 bases from J, the junction kept 3 bases outside the gene matches. Germline-derived CDR1 and CDR2 are SQVTM and ANQGSEA. The CDR3 bases are TGCAGCGTTGAAAGCGGGAGCTCCACAGATACGCAGTATTTT. It specifies CSVESGSSTDTQYF.

The chain has TRBV5-1 and TRBJ2-5; D possibly corresponds to TRBD2 (5 bases). Deletions cut 0 bases from V and 9 bases from J, with 15 bases between. CDR1 is SGHRS and CDR2 is YFSETQ in the germline V gene. This CDR3 contains 14 residues. CDR3 sequence reads: CASSLVLTPGAQYF. DNA of the CDR3: TGCGCCAGCAGCTTGGTTCTGACGCCCGGGGCCCAGTACTTC. The variable domain in full, with the rest retrieved from reference TRBV5-1 and TRBJ2-5, is KAGVTQTPRYLIKTRGQQVTLSCSPISGHRSVSWYQQTPGQGLQFLFEYFSETQRNKGNFPGRFSGRQFSNSRSEMNVSTLELGDSALYLCASSLVLTPGAQYFGPGTRLLVL.

This clone showed up just once. V and J are TRBV5-1 and TRBJ2-1, with 8 bases aligning to TRBD2. Losses at the gene ends were 3 bases for V and 5 bases for J; bases not matched to a gene: 13. Germline CDR1 is SGHRS and CDR2 is YFSETQ. This CDR3 spans 17 amino acids. This CDR3 reads CASSWPSGAGANNEQFF. The CDR3 coding sequence is TGCGCCAGCAGCTGGCCGTCAGGAGCGGGAGCGAACAATGAGCAGTTCTTC.

The chain recombines TRBV7-3 with TRBJ2-1; 14 bases are a match to TRBD2. There are 15 residues in the CDR3. Looked up from germline, CDR1 is SGHTA and CDR2 is FQGTGA. V dropped 6 bases and J dropped 8; count of bases not matched to a gene: 6. The CDR3 region has the DNA TGTGCCAGCAGTAAGGGACTAGCGGGAGCAGATGAGCAGTTCTTC. Translated: CASSKGLAGADEQFF.

The chain is built from TRBV5-4 and TRBJ2-7; D assignment may be TRBD1 or TRBD2 (6 bases each). The germline V gene encodes CDR1 SGHNT and CDR2 YYREEE (reference sequence). V was clipped by 4 bases and J by 2 bases, with 19 bases between them. The CDR3 totals 16 residues. CDR3 coding DNA: TGTGCCAGCAGCCCCGTGGCTGGGGGGCTAACCTACGAGCAGTACTTC. It codes for CASSPVAGGLTYEQYF. Using reference TRBV5-4 and TRBJ2-7 for the parts outside the CDR3, the full variable domain is ETGVTQSPTHLIKTRGQQVTLRCSSQSGHNTVSWYQQALGQGPQFIFQYYREEENGRGNFPPRFSGLQFPNYSSELNVNALELDDSALYLCASSPVAGGLTYEQYFGPGTRLTVT.

This chain links TRBV6-5 with TRBJ2-3, with 9 bases matching TRBD2. Germline trimming cut 6 bases from V and 2 bases from J; bases unmatched to any gene: 6. The germline CDR1 and CDR2 sequences are MNHEY and SVGAGI. The CDR3 spans 15 residues. The CDR3 here is CASRGLALLTDTQYF. In DNA form, the CDR3 reads TGTGCCAGCAGGGGACTAGCATTACTCACAGATACGCAGTATTTT.